A single sample is the source of the 4 T cell receptor beta chains below, sequenced in a study of CD8+ T cells in alopecia areata. Markers including CD4, CD8alpha, NKG2D and NKG2ACE guided sorting of pooled cutaneous lymph node cells. The sequencing template was cDNA reverse transcribed from extracted RNA. The data were produced by immunoSEQ multiplex PCR, yet TCRdb's version contains in-frame clones alone and is incomplete. The data show around 290,000 clones, with none appearing a single time. Material: CD4+ T cells sorted from a lymph node. The receptors originated from a C3H/HeJ mouse with alopecia areata. The strain's MHC haplotype is H2-k.

Regarding this clone: Mouse gene names and germline throughout. The read ends 4 residues early relative to the CDR3; the germline J gene fills the gap. The gene calls are TRBV5 and TRBJ2-1, with TRBD2 identical over 7 bases. Looked up from germline, CDR1 is LGHNA and CDR2 is YNLKQL (reference sequence). Unmatched junction bases numbered 3, after V lost 4 bases and J lost 0 bases. This CDR3 region has 15 residues. CDR3 DNA, as far as it was read: TGTGCCAGCAGCCGGGGACTGATTAACTATGCT. Its protein is CASSRGLINYA. The entire CDR3 sequence reads CASSRGLINYAEQFF.

With respect to this clone: Any gene name here is a mouse gene name. The observed sequence ends 4 residues before the CDR3 terminus, with the missing tail filled in from the germline J gene. This sample also contains other DNA sequences that code for the same CDR3. The chain carries TRBV13-3 and TRBJ2-5; 7 positions match TRBD1. From germline, CDR1 is NNHDY and CDR2 SYVADS. With 2 bases clipped from V and 3 bases from J, the junction kept 3 bases outside the gene matches. The CDR3 has 14 amino acids. CDR3 loop: CASSDRDSQDTQYF. CDR3 DNA (partial): TGTGCCAGCAGTGACCGGGACAGTCAAGAC.

This clone has only a few counts. Gene names refer to mouse genes. The CDR3 is cut off 3 residues early in the read; its end comes from the germline J gene. The chain has TRBV13-2 and TRBJ1-6; 9 bases are shared with TRBD1. TRBJ1-6 is annotated as an ORF whose role is uncertain. There are 15 residues in the CDR3. Germline lookup yields CDR1 NNHNN and CDR2 SYGAGS (reference sequence). V trimming: 3 bases; J trimming: 6 bases; junction bases outside the gene matches: 4. Partial CDR3 DNA: TGTGCCAGCGGTGGCACAGGGGGCGCTAATTCGCCC. Translation gives CASGGTGGANSP. The entire CDR3 reads CASGGTGGANSPLYF.

This clone was observed a few times. Gene names follow the mouse nomenclature. The sequence runs out 4 residues before the end of the CDR3; the remainder is reconstructed from the germline J gene. The same CDR3 is also encoded by other DNA sequences in this sample. The chain has TRBV17 and TRBJ2-7, with 14 nucleotides matching TRBD2. The J segment lost 2 bases and the V segment lost 3 bases, leaving 0 bases of the junction unmatched. The CDR3 covers 15 residues. CDR1 and CDR2 from the germline V gene are MNHDT and YYDKIL. CDR3 amino acids: CASSRGLGGPYEQYF. The CDR3 DNA, read in part, is TGTGCTAGCAGTAGGGGACTGGGGGGGCCCTAT.